The subject of this entry is one TCR beta chain. Its matching antigen is unknown. The source of the sample is a study of blood T cells in healthy people across ages. Notes on the study in general: Among long-lived donors, naive CD4+ cells were more numerous and diversity higher than in aged donors. Unknown donor CMV status possibly confounded expanded clonotype changes.

Trimming stripped 2 bases from V and 3 bases from J, with 11 bases between. In germline, CDR1 is DFQATT, CDR2 SNEGSKA (reference sequence). The CDR3 runs to 14 residues. PCR was performed a second time for about 7 to 11 cycles using a sample-barcoded 5' primer and a J-beta primer mix. TCRdb itself ran the 5' RACE reads through MiXCR, one entry per CDR3 protein. The data hold about 1.6 million distinct CDR3 sequences, with around 35% observed a single time. Isolation per sample recovered at least 6 million PBMCs. Extracted total RNA amounted to at least 6 micrograms for each sample. Specimen: blood. J is TRBJ2-1 and V is TRBV20-1; D is unclear. The clonotype was recovered from a woman in her twenties or thirties in good health. CDR3 bases: TGCAGTGCTAGACCTCCTTCCGGCTACAATGAGCAGTTCTTC. Translated: CSARPPSGYNEQFF.